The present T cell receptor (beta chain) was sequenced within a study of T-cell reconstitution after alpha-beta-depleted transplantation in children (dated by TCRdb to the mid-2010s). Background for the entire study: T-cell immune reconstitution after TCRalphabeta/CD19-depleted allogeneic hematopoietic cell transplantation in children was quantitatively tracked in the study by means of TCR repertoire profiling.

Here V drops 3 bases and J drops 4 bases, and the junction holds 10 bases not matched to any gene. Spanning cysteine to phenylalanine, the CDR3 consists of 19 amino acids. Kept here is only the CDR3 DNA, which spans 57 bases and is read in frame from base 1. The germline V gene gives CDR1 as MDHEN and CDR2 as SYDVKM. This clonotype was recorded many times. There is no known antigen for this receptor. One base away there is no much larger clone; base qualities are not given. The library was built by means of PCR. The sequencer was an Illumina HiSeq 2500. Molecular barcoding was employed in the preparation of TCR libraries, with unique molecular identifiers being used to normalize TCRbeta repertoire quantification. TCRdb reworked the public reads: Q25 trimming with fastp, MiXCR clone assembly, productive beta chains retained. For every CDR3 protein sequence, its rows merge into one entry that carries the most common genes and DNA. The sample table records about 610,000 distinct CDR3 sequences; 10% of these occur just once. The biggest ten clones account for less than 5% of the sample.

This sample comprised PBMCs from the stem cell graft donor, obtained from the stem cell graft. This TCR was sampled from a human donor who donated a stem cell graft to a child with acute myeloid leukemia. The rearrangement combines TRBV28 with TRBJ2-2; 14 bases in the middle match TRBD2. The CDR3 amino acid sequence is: CASSFSPGLAGVSTGELFF. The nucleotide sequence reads TGTGCCAGCAGTTTTAGCCCGGGACTAGCGGGAGTTTCCACCGGGGAGCTGTTTTTT.